This T cell receptor (beta chain) was found in a study of cytomegalovirus exposure and HLA in healthy donors. Study-level results: A further, later analysis showed that HLA-associated TCR beta chains (compared with equally common others) were more clonally expanded. An Asian-associated ancestry cluster reportedly showed fewer N-insertions than the approximately 700-donor mean in a later analysis.

With regard to this clone: Its matching antigen is unknown.

PCR primers comprised 60 Vbeta and 13 Jbeta primers. Data came from immunoSEQ multiplex PCR; TCRdb stores just in-frame clones and leaves some out. This table has about 75,000 clones, 70% to 85% appearing once. CDR1 and CDR2 (germline): SGHRS, YFSETQ. The CDR3 totals 16 residues. V lost 0 bases, J lost 2 bases, and 5 bases stayed unmatched. Donors were nominally healthy when sampled, though unrecorded immune exposures were likely. This sequence was found in a man between 65 and 79 years old in good health and CMV-seropositive. The sample comprised PBMCs. The chain recombines TRBV5-1 with TRBJ2-1, with TRBD2 identical over 7 bases. CDR3: CASSLAGGAAYNEQFF. CDR3 sequence (DNA): TGCGCCAGCAGCTTGGCGGGGGGAGCGGCCTACAATGAGCAGTTCTTC.